This entry features one TCR beta chain sequence. Its cognate antigen is unknown. The CDR3 has 22 residues. CDR1 SGHDT and CDR2 YYEEEE come from the germline V gene. The unique tags termed UMIs, each holding a 6-nucleotide sample barcode, were added by means of template switching. The study subjected TCRalpha and TCRbeta cDNA to two nested PCRs of around 15 and 9 cycles. TCRdb reprocessed the 5' RACE reads and stores each CDR3 protein as one record, lacking DNA. The repertoire table contains 300,000 to 400,000 distinct CDR3 sequences. These data belong to a study of monozygotic twins with inflammatory bowel disease. Overall study results and limits: The co-twins with IBD showed lower TCRbeta diversity (inverse Simpson) than their healthy siblings. Sharing of clonotypes with others was lower in IBD patients than in healthy twins, and this was especially so with disease activity.

The chain has TRBV5-6 and TRBJ1-4; TCRdb picks TRBD1, but there is no DNA to check that call. The TCR comes from a human donor with ulcerative colitis or Crohn's disease, or a healthy co-twin of an affected twin (not recorded which). What was sequenced was blood. CDR3 residues: CASSNVRDRGNFVVPTNEKLFF.